These 27 T cell receptor beta chains share one sample of origin, sequenced in a study of cytomegalovirus exposure and HLA in healthy donors. The PCR made use of 60 Vbeta and 13 Jbeta primers. Measured with immunoSEQ multiplex PCR; TCRdb has only the in-frame clones, and not every one. The sample has 140,000 or so clones, almost 80% seen once. Material: PBMCs. Receptors originate from a woman in her twenties or thirties in good health and CMV-seronegative.

The chain recombines TRBV25-1 with TRBJ2-7; perhaps TRBD1 as D (5 bases). Trimming pared 5 bases from V and 3 bases from J, leaving 11 bases between. Germline V lookup: CDR1 MGHDK, CDR2 SYGVNS. This CDR3 contains 13 residues. Here the CDR3 DNA reads TGTGCCAGCAGTCGATGGGGCGTCTACGAGCAGTACTTC. It encodes CASSRWGVYEQYF.

V usage is TRBV4-1 and J usage is TRBJ1-1; the D gene is possibly TRBD1 (5 bases). CDR1 is MGHRA, CDR2 YSYEKL, per germline. V was trimmed by 1 base and J by 11 bases, leaving 14 bases between them. The CDR3 has 13 amino acids. The chain's CDR3 is CASSQVRERNAFF. CDR3 DNA: TGCGCCAGCAGCCAAGTCAGGGAAAGAAACGCTTTCTTT.

This chain uses TRBV30 with TRBJ1-1; D perhaps matches TRBD1 (5 bases). CDR1 and CDR2 (germline): GTSNPN, SVGIG (reference sequence). The CDR3 runs 14 residues. With 2 bases removed from V and 1 base from J, the gap between germline ends came to 11 bases. The CDR3, as DNA: TGTGCCTGGAGTTCGACAGACTCGAACACTGAAGCTTTCTTT. Translating gives CAWSSTDSNTEAFF.

The CDR3 DNA sequence: TGTGCCAGCAGTGAAGCCAAGTATAGGCTGGGGGCGGAGACCCAGTACTTC. Encoded protein: CASSEAKYRLGAETQYF. The chain recombines TRBV2 with TRBJ2-5, with D possibly matching TRBD1 (6 bases). In germline, CDR1 is SNHLY, CDR2 FYNNEI. CDR3 length: 17 residues. V lost 0 bases to trimming and J lost 5 bases, with 19 bases between them. Looking up the rest from reference TRBV2 and TRBJ2-5 gives the full variable domain: EPEVTQTPSHQVTQMGQEVILRCVPISNHLYFYWYRQILGQKVEFLVSFYNNEISEKSEIFDDQFSVERPDGSNFTLKIRSTKLEDSAMYFCASSEAKYRLGAETQYFGPGTRLLVL.

This clone was picked up one time. This chain joins TRBV5-5 and TRBJ2-7, with no clear D. CDR3 length: 14 residues. CDR1 is SGHKS, CDR2 YYEKEE, per germline (reference sequence). V shed 3 bases and J shed 7 bases, with 17 bases lying between them. CDR3 residues: CASSSSTRPQEQYF. In DNA form, the CDR3 reads TGTGCCAGCAGCTCGTCGACAAGGCCCCAGGAGCAGTACTTC.

The chain recombines TRBV11-2 with TRBJ1-2; D perhaps matches TRBD1 (5 bases). CDR1 and CDR2 from the germline V gene are SGHAT and FQNNGV. The CDR3 consists of 14 residues. Trimming removed 5 bases from V and 5 bases from J, with 15 bases in between. The CDR3 nucleotides are TGTGCCAGCAGCGGAGGGGACGGGATATATGGCTACACCTTC. Its translation is CASSGGDGIYGYTF. Drawing the rest from reference TRBV11-2 and TRBJ1-2, the complete variable domain is EAGVAQSPRYKIIEKRQSVAFWCNPISGHATLYWYQQILGQGPKLLIQFQNNGVVDDSQLPKDRFSAERLKGVDSTLKIQPAKLEDSAVYLCASSGGDGIYGYTFGSGTRLTVV.

The J gene is TRBJ1-2, the V gene TRBV28, with unresolved D. The V gene's germline CDR1 is MDHEN and CDR2 SYDVKM. The CDR3 has 12 residues. Trimming removed 8 bases from V and 0 bases from J, with 7 bases in between. The CDR3 DNA sequence: TGTGCCAGCCTGAGAACTAACTATGGCTACACCTTC. As protein: CASLRTNYGYTF.

The rearrangement links TRBV6-5 to TRBJ1-3; D is uncertain. The CDR3 runs 16 residues. Germline-derived CDR1 and CDR2 are MNHEY and SVGAGI. Trimming took off 0 bases at V and 0 bases at J, with 9 bases between the two ends. The CDR3 DNA reads TGTGCCAGCAGTTACTCGAGTGGGAGCTCTGGAAACACCATATATTTT. Encoded protein: CASSYSSGSSGNTIYF.

This chain links TRBV6-5 with TRBJ1-2, with D perhaps TRBD1 (5 bases). CDR1 MNHEY and CDR2 SVGAGI come from the germline V gene. Trimming removed 2 bases from V and 8 bases from J, with 12 bases in between. The CDR3 length is 13 residues. The DNA for the CDR3 is TGTGCCAGCAGTTACGTGACCGGGGGAGGCTACACCTTC. Encoded protein: CASSYVTGGGYTF.

This clone has just a few counts. The chain links TRBV11-3 to TRBJ2-3; 8 bases are a match to TRBD2. The CDR3 contains 17 residues. The V and J ends lost 2 bases and 3 bases, in that order; junction bases with no gene match: 10. Germline CDR1 and CDR2: SGHNT and YENEEA. CDR3 DNA sequence: TGTGCCAGCAGCTTATCCCCGGGGGGGACCCAGACAGATACGCAGTATTTT. It translates to CASSLSPGGTQTDTQYF.

The chain carries TRBV7-8 and TRBJ1-2, with 8 bases identical to TRBD1. The germline gives CDR1 SGHVS, CDR2 FQNEAQ. The CDR3 runs 18 residues. With 4 bases clipped from V and 4 bases from J, the junction kept 17 bases outside the gene matches. The CDR3 coding sequence is TGTGCCAGCAGCTCTTCGCCCGCAGGGGGCGCCCCGGGCTATGGCTACACCTTC. Translated, it gives CASSSSPAGGAPGYGYTF.

The DNA of the CDR3 is TGCGCCAGCAGCCAAGGGAGACAGGGAATCTATGGCTACACCTTC. Protein sequence: CASSQGRQGIYGYTF. The chain recombines TRBV4-3 with TRBJ1-2; 7 bases agree with TRBD1. The CDR3 contains 15 residues. Germline V gives CDR1 LGHNA, CDR2 YSLEER. V was clipped by 1 base and J by 4 bases; unmatched bases: 6.

The chain has TRBV6-5 and TRBJ2-3; 9 bases are a match to TRBD2. The germline V gene encodes CDR1 MNHEY and CDR2 SVGAGI. CDR3 length: 15 residues. The V and J ends lost 6 bases and 0 bases, in that order; junction bases with no gene match: 4. CDR3 nucleotides: TGTGCCAGCAGGCGACTAGCGGTTAGCACAGATACGCAGTATTTT. It translates to CASRRLAVSTDTQYF.

The chain recombines TRBV20-1 with TRBJ2-1; D remains unclear. The CDR3 consists of 11 residues. CDR1 and CDR2 from the germline V gene are DFQATT and SNEGSKA (reference sequence). With 5 bases removed from V and 5 bases from J, the gap between germline ends came to 7 bases. The CDR3 loop is CSASPNNEQFF. CDR3 nucleotide sequence: TGCAGTGCTTCCCCAAACAATGAGCAGTTCTTC.

The table lists this clone with a few counts. The V gene is TRBV5-6, the J gene TRBJ2-1; D is uncertain. V dropped 2 bases and J dropped 4 bases, with 7 bases sitting between them. The germline CDR1 and CDR2 sequences are SGHDT and YYEEEE. This CDR3 is built from 13 residues. In nucleotides, the CDR3 is TGTGCCAGCAGCTTTTCCCCATACAATGAGCAGTTCTTC. It translates to CASSFSPYNEQFF.

This clone occurred once. The chain joins TRBV2 to TRBJ1-4; 10 positions match TRBD1. Trimming took 7 bases from V and 7 from J; bases not matched to a gene: 6. Germline CDR1 and CDR2: SNHLY and FYNNEI. CDR3 size: 14 residues. The CDR3 DNA follows: TGTGCCAGCACCCTCCGGGACAGGGGTGAAAAACTGTTTTTT. Translation: CASTLRDRGEKLFF.

The rearrangement joins TRBV4-3 to TRBJ2-3; D might be TRBD2 (5 bases). Germline V CDR1 and CDR2: LGHNA, YSLEER. Between the trimmed V and J ends, which lost 4 bases and 2 bases, there was a span of 7 bases. The CDR3 consists of 13 residues. CDR3 nucleotide sequence: TGCGCCAGCAGCCTAGCGAACACAGATACGCAGTATTTT. It is translated as CASSLANTDTQYF.

This clone was recorded a few times. DNA for the CDR3: TGTGCCAGCAGCGTAGATCCTGCAGACAGGATCACCGGGGAGCTGTTTTTT. As protein: CASSVDPADRITGELFF. V is TRBV9 and J is TRBJ2-2; perhaps TRBD1 as D (6 bases). Trimming took off 0 bases at V and 4 bases at J, with 16 bases between the two ends. Germline V gene lookup returns CDR1 SGDLS and CDR2 YYNGEE. The CDR3 has 17 residues.

This clone turned up a few times. The genes are TRBV9 and TRBJ1-6; 11 nucleotides agree with TRBD1. This CDR3 is 15 amino acids long. CDR1 and CDR2 from the germline V gene are SGDLS and YYNGEE. Trimming cost V 6 bases and J 3 bases; bases outside gene matches: 2. The CDR3, as DNA: TGTGCCAGCACCGGGACAGGGGGCTATAATTCACCCCTCCACTTT. Protein: CASTGTGGYNSPLHF. The full variable domain, in which reference TRBV9 and TRBJ1-6 provide the parts outside the CDR3, is DSGVTQTPKHLITATGQRVTLRCSPRSGDLSVYWYQQSLDQGLQFLIQYYNGEERAKGNILERFSAQQFPDLHSELNLSSLELGDSALYFCASTGTGGYNSPLHFGNGTRLTVT.

The rearrangement joins TRBV7-9 to TRBJ1-4; D is possibly TRBD1 (5 bases). Germline loops: CDR1 SEHNR, CDR2 FQNEAQ (reference sequence). The CDR3 extends over 16 amino acids. V was shortened by 5 bases and J by 1 base, with 14 bases between the two germline ends. CDR3 loop: CASSPNGGVTNEKLFF. DNA for the CDR3: TGTGCCAGCAGCCCGAATGGGGGGGTAACTAATGAAAAACTGTTTTTT.

Worth noting for this clone: With a much larger clone just one base away, this may be a read error. The V and J genes are TRBV7-6 and TRBJ1-1; D is possibly TRBD1 (5 bases). Trimming cost V 2 bases and J 1 base, with 5 bases left between them. Germline V gives CDR1 SGHVS, CDR2 FNYEAQ. The CDR3 covers 13 residues. The CDR3 is CASSLQGNTEAFF. Here the CDR3 DNA reads TGTGCCAGCAGCTTACAGGGGAACACTGAAGCTTTCTTT.

This chain links TRBV2 with TRBJ2-7; D possibly corresponds to TRBD2 (5 bases). Trimming took off 6 bases at V and 7 bases at J, with 13 bases between the two ends. The length of the CDR3 is 12 residues. Germline CDR1 and CDR2: SNHLY and FYNNEI. The CDR3 loop is CASREETGEQYF. CDR3 bases: TGTGCCAGCAGGGAGGAAACGGGGGAGCAGTACTTC.

V gene TRBV18 combines with J gene TRBJ1-1, with 7 bases that match TRBD1. The CDR3 consists of 16 residues. Germline V CDR1 and CDR2: KGHSH, LQKENI. Losses at the gene ends were 0 bases for V and 0 bases for J; bases not matched to a gene: 4. The CDR3 loop reads CASSPPGQKLNTEAFF. The CDR3 DNA sequence: TGTGCCAGCTCACCACCGGGACAGAAGTTGAACACTGAAGCTTTCTTT.

The chain employs TRBV6-5 and TRBJ1-5; no firm D call. Per the germline V gene, CDR1 is MNHEY and CDR2 is SVGAGI. This CDR3 contains 13 residues. V gave up 8 bases and J gave up 3 bases, with 11 bases separating them. Here the CDR3 DNA reads TGTGCCAGCCGGCGGGCCTACAATCAGCCCCAGCATTTT. This codes for CASRRAYNQPQHF.

The rearrangement joins TRBV7-2 to TRBJ2-7, with 8 bases aligning to TRBD1. This CDR3 contains 17 residues. The V and J ends lost 0 bases and 4 bases, in that order; junction bases with no gene match: 11. Germline V gene sequence: CDR1 SGHTA, CDR2 FQGNSA. Here the CDR3 DNA reads TGTGCCAGCAGCTTAGCGCAGGGGGCGGGTGTCCTATACGAGCAGTACTTC. Its translation: CASSLAQGAGVLYEQYF.

The chain combines TRBV11-2 with TRBJ2-1, with D unresolved. The length of the CDR3 is 12 residues. Trimming removed 2 bases at V and 8 bases at J, with 7 bases between. Per the germline V gene, CDR1 is SGHAT and CDR2 is FQNNGV. The CDR3: CASSLTVDEQFF. The DNA of the CDR3 is TGTGCCAGCAGCTTAACGGTCGATGAGCAGTTCTTC. The whole variable domain, filled in from reference TRBV11-2 and TRBJ2-1, reads EAGVAQSPRYKIIEKRQSVAFWCNPISGHATLYWYQQILGQGPKLLIQFQNNGVVDDSQLPKDRFSAERLKGVDSTLKIQPAKLEDSAVYLCASSLTVDEQFFGPGTRLTVL.

The rearrangement joins TRBV6-5 to TRBJ1-2; 9 nucleotides line up with TRBD1. The J segment lost 4 bases and the V segment lost 5 bases, leaving 5 bases of the junction unmatched. This CDR3 has 14 amino acids. The germline V gene has CDR1 MNHEY and CDR2 SVGAGI. The DNA of the CDR3 is TGTGCCAGCAGTCCCGGGACAGGGATCTATGGCTACACCTTC. As protein: CASSPGTGIYGYTF.